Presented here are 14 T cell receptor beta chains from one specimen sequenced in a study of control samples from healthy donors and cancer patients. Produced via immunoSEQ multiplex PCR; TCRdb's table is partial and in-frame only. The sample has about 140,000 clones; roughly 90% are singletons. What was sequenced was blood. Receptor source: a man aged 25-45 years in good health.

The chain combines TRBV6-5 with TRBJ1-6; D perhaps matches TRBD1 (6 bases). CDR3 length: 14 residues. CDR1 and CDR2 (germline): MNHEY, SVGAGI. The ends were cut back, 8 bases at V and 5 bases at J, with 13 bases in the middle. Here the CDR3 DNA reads TGTGCCAGCCGGGACACAACTAATAATTCACCCCTCCACTTT. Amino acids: CASRDTTNNSPLHF.

The CDR3 reads CAISVTSGGYNEQFF. CDR3 sequence (DNA): TGTGCCATCAGTGTAACTAGCGGAGGATACAATGAGCAGTTCTTC. The gene calls are TRBV10-3 and TRBJ2-1; 8 bases are a match to TRBD2. Trimming removed 4 bases from V and 4 bases from J; junction bases left unmatched: 6. CDR1 is ENHRY, CDR2 SYGVKD, per germline. The CDR3 runs to 15 residues.

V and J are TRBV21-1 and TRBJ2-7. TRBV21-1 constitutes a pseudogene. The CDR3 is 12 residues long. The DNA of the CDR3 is TGTGCCAGCACCGCTAACATCTACGAGCAGTACTTC. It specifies CASTANIYEQYF.

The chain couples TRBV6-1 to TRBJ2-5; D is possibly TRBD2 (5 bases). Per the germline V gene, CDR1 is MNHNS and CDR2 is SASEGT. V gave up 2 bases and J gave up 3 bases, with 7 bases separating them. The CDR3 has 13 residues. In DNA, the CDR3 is TGTGCCAGCAGTGAATCGGAGGAAGAGACCCAGTACTTC. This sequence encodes CASSESEEETQYF.

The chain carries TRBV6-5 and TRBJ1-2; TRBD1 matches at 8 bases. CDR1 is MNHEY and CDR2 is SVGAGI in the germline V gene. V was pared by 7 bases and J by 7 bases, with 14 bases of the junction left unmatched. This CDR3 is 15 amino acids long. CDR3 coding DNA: TGTGCCAGCAACTTCCAGGGGGCGCATTTGACTGGCTACACCTTC. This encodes CASNFQGAHLTGYTF.

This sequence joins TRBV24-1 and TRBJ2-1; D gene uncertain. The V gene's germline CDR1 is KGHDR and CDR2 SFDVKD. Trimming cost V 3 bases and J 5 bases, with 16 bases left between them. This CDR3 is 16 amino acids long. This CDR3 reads CATSDPGSPSHNEQFF. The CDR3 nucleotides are TGTGCCACCAGTGATCCCGGGTCTCCCTCTCACAATGAGCAGTTCTTC.

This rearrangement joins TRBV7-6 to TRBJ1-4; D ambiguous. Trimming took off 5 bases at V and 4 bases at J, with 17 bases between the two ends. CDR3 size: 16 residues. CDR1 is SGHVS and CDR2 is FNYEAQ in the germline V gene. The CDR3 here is CASSQRSRQLNEKLFF. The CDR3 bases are TGTGCCAGCAGCCAGAGGTCAAGGCAGCTTAATGAAAAACTGTTTTTT.

DNA of the CDR3: TGCAGTGCTAGTCTACCTCCCGGAGTCGCCGGGAACACTGAAGCTTTCTTT. This translates into CSASLPPGVAGNTEAFF. The chain joins TRBV20-1 to TRBJ1-1; no definite D call. There are 17 residues in the CDR3. CDR1 and CDR2 (germline): DFQATT, SNEGSKA (reference sequence). Trimming stripped 3 bases from V and 1 base from J, with 21 bases between.

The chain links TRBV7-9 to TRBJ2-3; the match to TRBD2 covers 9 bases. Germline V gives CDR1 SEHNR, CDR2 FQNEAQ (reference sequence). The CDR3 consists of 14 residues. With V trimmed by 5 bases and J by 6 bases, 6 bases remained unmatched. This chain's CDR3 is CASSPQRGADTQYF. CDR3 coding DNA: TGTGCCAGCAGCCCCCAGCGGGGGGCGGATACGCAGTATTTT. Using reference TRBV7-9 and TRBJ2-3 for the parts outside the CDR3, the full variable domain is DTGVSQNPRHKITKRGQNVTFRCDPISEHNRLYWYRQTLGQGPEFLTYFQNEAQLEKSRLLSDRFSAERPKGSFSTLEIQRTEQGDSAMYLCASSPQRGADTQYFGPGTRLTVL.

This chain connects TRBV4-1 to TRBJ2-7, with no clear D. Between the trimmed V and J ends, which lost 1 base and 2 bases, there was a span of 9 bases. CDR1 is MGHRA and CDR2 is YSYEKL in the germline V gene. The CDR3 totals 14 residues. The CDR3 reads CASSQGLGPYEQYF. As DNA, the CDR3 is TGCGCCAGCAGCCAAGGACTCGGCCCCTACGAGCAGTACTTC.

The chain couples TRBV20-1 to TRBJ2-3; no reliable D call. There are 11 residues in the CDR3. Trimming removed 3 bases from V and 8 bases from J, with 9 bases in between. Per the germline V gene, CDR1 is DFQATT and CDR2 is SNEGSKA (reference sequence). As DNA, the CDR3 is TGCAGTGCTAGCCAACAGAGTACGCAGTATTTT. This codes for CSASQQSTQYF.

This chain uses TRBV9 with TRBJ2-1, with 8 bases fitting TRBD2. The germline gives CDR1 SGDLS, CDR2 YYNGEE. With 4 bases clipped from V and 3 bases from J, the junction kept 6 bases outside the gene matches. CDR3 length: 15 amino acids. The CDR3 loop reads CASSPTAGDYNEQFF. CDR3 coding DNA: TGTGCCAGCAGCCCCACAGCGGGAGACTACAATGAGCAGTTCTTC.

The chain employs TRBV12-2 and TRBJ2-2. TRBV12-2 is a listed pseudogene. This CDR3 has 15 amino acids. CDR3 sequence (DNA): TGTGCAAGTCGCTTAGCAGGGACGTGGGCCGGGGAGCTGTTTTTT. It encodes CASRLAGTWAGELFF.

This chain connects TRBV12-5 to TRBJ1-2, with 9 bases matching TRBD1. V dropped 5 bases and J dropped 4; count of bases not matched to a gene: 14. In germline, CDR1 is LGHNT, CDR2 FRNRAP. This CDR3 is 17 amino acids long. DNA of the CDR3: TGTGCTAGTGGTCCGCCGGGGGACAGGGTCGATATCTATGGCTACACCTTC. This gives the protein CASGPPGDRVDIYGYTF.